The 17 T cell receptor beta chains listed next were all sequenced from one sample in a study of blood T cell repertoires in COVID-19. Sequenced by immunoSEQ multiplex PCR; TCRdb stores in-frame clones only, minus some. Among hundreds of thousands of clones listed, about 87% were seen once. The sequencing input was peripheral blood. The receptors here all came from a man between 18 and 35 years old with COVID-19, enrolled during active disease.

The chain joins TRBV7-6 to TRBJ2-2, with TRBD2 matching over 9 bases. Germline V lookup: CDR1 SGHVS, CDR2 FNYEAQ. V lost 2 bases to trimming and J lost 1 base; unmatched junction nucleotides: 17. This CDR3 is 21 amino acids long. As DNA, the CDR3 is TGTGCCAGCAGCTTACCAGCGGGAGGCCCCTATGGGTCCCAGAACACCGGGGAGCTGTTTTTT. Protein sequence: CASSLPAGGPYGSQNTGELFF.

CDR3 bases: TGTGCCACCAGTGTCCCGGGACAGGGGGTCCACGAGCAGTACTTC. It codes for CATSVPGQGVHEQYF. This chain uses TRBV24-1 with TRBJ2-7; 11 bases fit TRBD1. Germline values: CDR1 KGHDR, CDR2 SFDVKD. This CDR3 comprises 15 residues. J lost 5 bases, V lost 5 bases, and 7 bases had no gene match.

In this sample, this clone turned up a few times. The CDR3 nucleotides are TGCGCCAGCAGCATAGGGACAGGTGGCAATCAGCCCCAGCATTTT. It encodes CASSIGTGGNQPQHF. The J gene is TRBJ1-5, the V gene TRBV5-1; 8 nucleotides align to TRBD1. V shed 4 bases, J shed 2 bases, and the junction held 5 bases outside the gene matches. The germline gives CDR1 SGHRS, CDR2 YFSETQ. This CDR3 region has 15 residues.

The rearrangement uses TRBV5-6 and TRBJ1-5; 8 nucleotides align to TRBD1. V shed 4 bases, J shed 4 bases, and the junction held 16 bases outside the gene matches. There are 18 residues in the CDR3. Germline-derived CDR1 and CDR2 are SGHDT and YYEEEE. The CDR3 reads CASSQRTGRTGLNQPQHF. Here the CDR3 DNA reads TGTGCCAGCAGCCAACGGACCGGCAGGACAGGGCTGAATCAGCCCCAGCATTTT.

The chain employs TRBV19 and TRBJ2-1; possible D gene TRBD1, 5 bases. V shed 3 bases and J shed 7 bases, with 16 bases lying between them. This CDR3 contains 15 residues. Germline V lookup: CDR1 LNHDA, CDR2 SQIVND (reference sequence). The CDR3 DNA sequence: TGTGCCAGTAGTATCTCCGGTGGATCAGGGAATGAGCAGTTCTTC. This sequence encodes CASSISGGSGNEQFF.

The V and J genes are TRBV2 and TRBJ2-2; tentatively, D is TRBD2 (5 bases). There are 14 residues in the CDR3. Germline CDR1 is SNHLY and CDR2 is FYNNEI. Trimming took off 3 bases at V and 1 base at J, with 6 bases between the two ends. The CDR3 reads CASSDRENTGELFF. Written as DNA, the CDR3 is TGTGCCAGCAGTGACCGGGAGAACACCGGGGAGCTGTTTTTT. The variable domain in full, with the rest retrieved from reference TRBV2 and TRBJ2-2, is EPEVTQTPSHQVTQMGQEVILRCVPISNHLYFYWYRQILGQKVEFLVSFYNNEISEKSEIFDDQFSVERPDGSNFTLKIRSTKLEDSAMYFCASSDRENTGELFFGEGSRLTVL.

The chain couples TRBV11-2 to TRBJ1-4; tentatively, D is TRBD1 (6 bases). V was trimmed by 1 base and J by 8 bases, leaving 14 bases between them. The CDR3 totals 15 residues. Germline V gives CDR1 SGHAT, CDR2 FQNNGV. This CDR3 reads CASSLGRGAREKLFF. CDR3 nucleotides: TGTGCCAGCAGCTTAGGGCGGGGGGCGCGAGAAAAACTGTTTTTT.

This clone has more than one count but fewer than ten. V usage is TRBV15 and J usage is TRBJ2-1; 11 bases agree with TRBD2. After removal of 3 bases from V and 7 bases from J, the junction contained 17 bases not matched to a gene. Germline values: CDR1 LNHNV, CDR2 YYDKDF (reference sequence). The CDR3 has 19 amino acids. The CDR3 nucleotides are TGTGCCACCAGCAGCCCTAGCGGGAGGAATCGGGGGATCGGGAATGAGCAGTTCTTC. Translating it yields CATSSPSGRNRGIGNEQFF.

The rearrangement joins TRBV5-1 to TRBJ2-2, with TRBD2 matching over 13 bases. The CDR3 runs to 17 residues. V was clipped by 5 bases and J by 0 bases; unmatched bases: 4. Per the germline V gene, CDR1 is SGHRS and CDR2 is YFSETQ. The CDR3 loop is CASRLAGGPANTGELFF. The DNA for the CDR3 is TGCGCCAGCAGACTAGCGGGGGGGCCCGCGAACACCGGGGAGCTGTTTTTT. The full variable domain, its missing parts supplied by reference TRBV5-1 and TRBJ2-2, is KAGVTQTPRYLIKTRGQQVTLSCSPISGHRSVSWYQQTPGQGLQFLFEYFSETQRNKGNFPGRFSGRQFSNSRSEMNVSTLELGDSALYLCASRLAGGPANTGELFFGEGSRLTVL.

This chain uses TRBV30 with TRBJ1-6; D is uncertain. Between the trimmed V and J ends, which lost 0 bases and 10 bases, there was a span of 13 bases. Germline values: CDR1 GTSNPN, CDR2 SVGIG (reference sequence). The CDR3 is 14 residues long. The CDR3 spells CAWSVTNLESPLHF. The CDR3 nucleotides are TGTGCCTGGAGTGTTACTAATTTAGAGTCACCCCTCCACTTT. The full variable domain, in which reference TRBV30 and TRBJ1-6 provide the parts outside the CDR3, is SQTIHQWPATLVQPVGSPLSLECTVEGTSNPNLYWYRQAAGRGLQLLFYSVGIGQISSEVPQNLSASRPQDRQFILSSKKLLLSDSGFYLCAWSVTNLESPLHFGNGTRLTVT.

The chain carries TRBV10-1 and TRBJ2-1, with D possibly being TRBD2 (6 bases). The CDR3 totals 13 residues. CDR1 and CDR2 from the germline V gene are WNHNN and SYGVQD (reference sequence). V lost 8 bases, J lost 10 bases, and 18 bases lay in between. CDR3 amino acids: CASSPFGGREQFF. The CDR3 region has the DNA TGCGCCAGCTCCCCCTTTGGTGGGAGGGAGCAGTTCTTC.

The chain recombines TRBV5-8 with TRBJ2-1, with 10 nucleotides matching TRBD2. The junction had 9 bases not matched to a gene; V was cut back by 5 bases and J by 7 bases. The CDR3 is made up of 15 amino acids. The V gene's germline CDR1 is SGHTS and CDR2 YDEGEE. The CDR3 DNA sequence: TGTGCCAGCAGTCAATCCGGGACTAGCGTAAATGAGCAGTTCTTC. It translates to CASSQSGTSVNEQFF.

The chain joins TRBV11-2 to TRBJ2-4; 11 bases line up with TRBD2. Germline-derived CDR1 and CDR2 are SGHAT and FQNNGV. This CDR3 has 16 amino acids. Trimming cost V 4 bases and J 4 bases; bases outside gene matches: 6. The DNA for the CDR3 is TGTGCCAGCAGCTCCTTTCTAGCGGGGGGAAAAAACATTCAGTACTTC. It yields the protein CASSSFLAGGKNIQYF. The variable domain in full, with the rest retrieved from reference TRBV11-2 and TRBJ2-4, is EAGVAQSPRYKIIEKRQSVAFWCNPISGHATLYWYQQILGQGPKLLIQFQNNGVVDDSQLPKDRFSAERLKGVDSTLKIQPAKLEDSAVYLCASSSFLAGGKNIQYFGAGTRLSVL.

The chain has TRBV12-3 or TRBV12-4 and TRBJ2-7, with TRBD2 matching over 9 bases. CDR3 size: 13 residues. The V gene end was trimmed by 8 bases and the J gene end by 2 bases; junction bases not matched to a gene: 4. This CDR3 reads CASGVAGAYEQYF. CDR3 DNA: TGTGCCAGCGGGGTAGCGGGGGCCTACGAGCAGTACTTC.

This clone was found once. J is TRBJ1-1 and V is TRBV6-6; D unresolved. The germline V gene has CDR1 MNHNY and CDR2 SVGAGI (reference sequence). V gave up 2 bases and J gave up 8 bases, with 6 bases separating them. The CDR3 covers 11 residues. The CDR3 protein is CASSYNLEAFF. The DNA for the CDR3 is TGTGCCAGCAGTTACAACCTAGAAGCTTTCTTT.

This chain joins TRBV7-9 and TRBJ2-2, with 9 positions matching TRBD1. The V segment lost 4 bases and the J segment 4 bases; nucleotides outside the gene matches: 1. This CDR3 contains 14 residues. Per germline, CDR1 SEHNR and CDR2 FQNEAQ (reference sequence). The CDR3 here is CASSWDRATGELFF. The CDR3 DNA reads TGTGCCAGCAGCTGGGACAGGGCCACCGGGGAGCTGTTTTTT.

The genes are TRBV6-5 and TRBJ2-3; possible D gene TRBD2, 5 bases. V gave up 3 bases and J gave up 2 bases, with 12 bases separating them. The CDR3 spans 15 residues. The germline CDR1 and CDR2 sequences are MNHEY and SVGAGI. In DNA, the CDR3 is TGTGCCAGCAGTTATACTAGGTCTTTCACAGATACGCAGTATTTT. Protein sequence: CASSYTRSFTDTQYF.